Each of the 7 T cell receptor beta chains below was sequenced from the same sample in a study of shared clonotypes between healthy human individuals. The table came from immunoSEQ multiplex PCR; TCRdb's copy has only in-frame clones and leaves some out. Of a few million clones detected, 85% to 95% appear once; the ten largest clones hold 0.3% to 0.45%. The sample taken for sequencing was naive CD4+ T cells from PBMCs. Subset noted: CD45RA+ positively selected. These receptor sequences come from a young man in good health. Some clones in this sample may be carry-over from other donors' samples.

This chain joins TRBV28 and TRBJ2-7; TRBD1 matches at 8 bases. The CDR3 spans 17 residues. The germline CDR1 and CDR2 sequences are MDHEN and SYDVKM. V shed 3 bases and J 6 bases; nucleotides not matched to a gene: 16. CDR3 residues: CASSLGQGAPSFVEQYF. Written as DNA, the CDR3 is TGTGCCAGCAGTTTGGGGCAGGGGGCTCCTTCTTTTGTCGAGCAGTACTTC.

Of note for this clone: This CDR3 is also generated by other DNA sequences in the sample. This chain uses TRBV11-2 with TRBJ2-1, with D possibly being TRBD2 (6 bases). Germline-derived CDR1 and CDR2 are SGHAT and FQNNGV. V lost 1 base to trimming and J lost 0 bases, with 7 bases between them. The CDR3 loop spans 15 amino acids. DNA of the CDR3: TGTGCCAGCAGCTTAGGGGGACTCTCCTACAATGAGCAGTTCTTC. Its translation is CASSLGGLSYNEQFF.

The chain recombines TRBV6-5 with TRBJ1-6; 9 bases agree with TRBD1. The CDR3 spans 15 residues. Germline CDR1 reads MNHEY; CDR2 reads SVGAGI. Trimming cost V 5 bases and J 5 bases; bases outside gene matches: 4. CDR3 amino acids: CASSRTGADNSPLHF. CDR3 sequence (DNA): TGTGCCAGCAGTAGGACAGGGGCGGATAATTCACCCCTCCACTTT.

The chain joins TRBV27 to TRBJ2-3; 8 bases are a match to TRBD2. The CDR3 loop spans 15 amino acids. The germline V gene encodes CDR1 MNHEY and CDR2 SMNVEV (reference sequence). J lost 0 bases, V lost 5 bases, and 4 bases had no gene match. This chain's CDR3 is CASSPRLASTDTQYF. CDR3 sequence (DNA): TGTGCCAGCAGTCCGCGACTAGCGAGCACAGATACGCAGTATTTT.

CDR3 sequence: CASSYQTSGSRGEQFF. As DNA, the CDR3 is TGTGCCAGCAGCTACCAAACTAGCGGGTCCCGAGGCGAGCAGTTCTTC. The chain links TRBV5-6 to TRBJ2-1, with 9 bases fitting TRBD2. The CDR3 is 16 residues long. V gave up 3 bases and J gave up 10 bases; unmatched junction bases: 14. Germline V CDR1 and CDR2: SGHDT, YYEEEE.

The V and J genes are TRBV2 and TRBJ1-2; D is undetermined. The CDR3 spans 14 residues. The V end lost 3 bases, the J end lost 0 bases, and 8 bases lay between the germline ends. Per germline, CDR1 SNHLY and CDR2 FYNNEI. Here the CDR3 DNA reads TGTGCCAGCAGTGAGCTGACCGCTAACTATGGCTACACCTTC. Translation: CASSELTANYGYTF.

This clone was observed a single time. CDR3 protein: CASSQAGGIYEQYF. For the CDR3, the DNA is TGTGCCAGCAGCCAGGCCGGGGGAATCTACGAGCAGTACTTC. The rearrangement uses TRBV7-3 and TRBJ2-7; D perhaps matches TRBD2 (6 bases). V lost 5 bases and J 3 bases, leaving 14 bases between the germline ends. CDR1 is SGHTA, CDR2 FQGTGA, per germline. The CDR3 runs 14 residues.